This TCR beta chain was sequenced in a study of blood T cell repertoires in COVID-19. This clone has a handful of counts. TCRdb's table, derived via immunoSEQ multiplex PCR, lists solely in-frame clones and lacks some. The table has tens of thousands of clones, roughly 89% seen once. Material: peripheral blood. The receptor's source is a woman between 50 and 59 years old with acute or convalescent COVID-19.

Here the CDR3 DNA reads TGTGCCAGCAGCCGGCGGGACAGCGGCACCGGGGAGCTGTTTTTT. It specifies CASSRRDSGTGELFF. The chain recombines TRBV4-2 with TRBJ2-2, with a tentative D call TRBD1 (7 bases). This CDR3 has 15 residues. Germline values: CDR1 LGHNA, CDR2 YNFKEQ. V was trimmed by 4 bases and J by 4 bases, leaving 13 bases between them.